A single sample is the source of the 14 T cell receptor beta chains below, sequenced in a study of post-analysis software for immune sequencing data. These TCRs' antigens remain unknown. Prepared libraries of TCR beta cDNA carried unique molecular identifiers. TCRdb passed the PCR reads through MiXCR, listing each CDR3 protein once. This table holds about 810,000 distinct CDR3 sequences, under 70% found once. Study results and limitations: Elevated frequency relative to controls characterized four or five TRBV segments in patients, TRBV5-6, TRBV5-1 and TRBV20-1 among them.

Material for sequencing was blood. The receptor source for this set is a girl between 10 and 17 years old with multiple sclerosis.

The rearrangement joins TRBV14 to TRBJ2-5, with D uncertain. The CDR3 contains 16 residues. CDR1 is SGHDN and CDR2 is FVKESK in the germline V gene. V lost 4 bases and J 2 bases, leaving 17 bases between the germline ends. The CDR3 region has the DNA TGTGCCAGCAGCCCCGGATGGCGAACCTTTCAAGAGACCCAGTACTTC. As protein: CASSPGWRTFQETQYF.

The CDR3 loop reads CSARGASMETQYF. The CDR3 DNA follows: TGCAGTGCTAGAGGAGCTAGCATGGAGACCCAGTACTTC. The V gene is TRBV20-1, the J gene TRBJ2-5, with a tentative D call TRBD2 (5 bases). The CDR3 is made up of 13 amino acids. Trimming removed 1 base from V and 5 bases from J, with 11 bases in between. Germline-derived CDR1 and CDR2 are DFQATT and SNEGSKA (reference sequence).

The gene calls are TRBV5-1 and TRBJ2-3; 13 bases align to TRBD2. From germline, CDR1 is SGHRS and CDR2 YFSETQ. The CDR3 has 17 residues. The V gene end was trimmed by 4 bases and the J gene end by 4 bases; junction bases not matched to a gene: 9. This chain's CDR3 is CASSLRTSGGAADTQYF. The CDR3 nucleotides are TGCGCCAGCAGCCTCCGTACTAGCGGGGGGGCGGCAGATACGCAGTATTTT. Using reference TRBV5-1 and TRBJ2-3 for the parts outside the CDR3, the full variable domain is KAGVTQTPRYLIKTRGQQVTLSCSPISGHRSVSWYQQTPGQGLQFLFEYFSETQRNKGNFPGRFSGRQFSNSRSEMNVSTLELGDSALYLCASSLRTSGGAADTQYFGPGTRLTVL.

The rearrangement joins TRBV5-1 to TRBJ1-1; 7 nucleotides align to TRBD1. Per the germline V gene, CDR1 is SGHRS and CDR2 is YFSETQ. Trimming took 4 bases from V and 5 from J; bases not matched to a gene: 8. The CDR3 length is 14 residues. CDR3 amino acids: CASSQTGKATEAFF. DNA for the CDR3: TGCGCCAGCAGCCAGACAGGGAAAGCAACTGAAGCTTTCTTT. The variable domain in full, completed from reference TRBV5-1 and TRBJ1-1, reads KAGVTQTPRYLIKTRGQQVTLSCSPISGHRSVSWYQQTPGQGLQFLFEYFSETQRNKGNFPGRFSGRQFSNSRSEMNVSTLELGDSALYLCASSQTGKATEAFFGQGTRLTVV.

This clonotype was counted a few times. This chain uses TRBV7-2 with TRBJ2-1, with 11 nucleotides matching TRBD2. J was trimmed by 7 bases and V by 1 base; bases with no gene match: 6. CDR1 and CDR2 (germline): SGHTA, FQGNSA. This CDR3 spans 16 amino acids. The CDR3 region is CASSLVVAGGMNEQFF. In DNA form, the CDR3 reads TGTGCCAGCAGCTTAGTAGTAGCGGGGGGGATGAATGAGCAGTTCTTC.

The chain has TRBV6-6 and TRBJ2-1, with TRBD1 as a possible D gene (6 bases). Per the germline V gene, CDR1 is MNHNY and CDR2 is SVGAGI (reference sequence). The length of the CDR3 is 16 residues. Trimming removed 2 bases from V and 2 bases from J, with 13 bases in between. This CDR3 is CASSYQGGRAYNEQFF. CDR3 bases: TGTGCCAGCAGTTACCAAGGGGGTAGGGCCTACAATGAGCAGTTCTTC.

CDR3 DNA sequence: TGTGCCACCAGCAGAGATGGAGCGGGAGCGTCAGATACGCAGTATTTT. Amino acids: CATSRDGAGASDTQYF. J is TRBJ2-3 and V is TRBV15; 8 bases are a match to TRBD2. This CDR3 contains 16 residues. The V gene's germline CDR1 is LNHNV and CDR2 YYDKDF (reference sequence). V lost 0 bases, J lost 4 bases, and 6 bases stayed unmatched.

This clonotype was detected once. CDR3 loop: CSAEWGSQPQHF. Here the CDR3 DNA reads TGCAGTGCTGAATGGGGTAGTCAGCCCCAGCATTTT. The chain combines TRBV20-1 with TRBJ1-5; D uncertain. There are 12 residues in the CDR3. Germline V gene sequence: CDR1 DFQATT, CDR2 SNEGSKA (reference sequence). Trimming shortened V by 5 bases and J by 6 bases, and 11 bases separated the two germline ends.

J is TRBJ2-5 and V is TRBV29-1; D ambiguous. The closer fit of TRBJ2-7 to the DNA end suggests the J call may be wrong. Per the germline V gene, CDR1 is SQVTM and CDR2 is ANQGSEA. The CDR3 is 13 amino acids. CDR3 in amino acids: CSVEDRLSYEQYF. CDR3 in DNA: TGCAGCGTTGAAGATCGCCTCAGCTACGAGCAGTACTTC.

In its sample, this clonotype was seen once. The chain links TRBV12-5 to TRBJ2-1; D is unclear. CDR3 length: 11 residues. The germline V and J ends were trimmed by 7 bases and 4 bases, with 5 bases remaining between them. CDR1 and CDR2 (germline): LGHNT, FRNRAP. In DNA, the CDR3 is TGTGCTAGTGCCCTTTACAATGAGCAGTTCTTC. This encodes CASALYNEQFF. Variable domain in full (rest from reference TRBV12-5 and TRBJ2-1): DARVTQTPRHKVTEMGQEVTMRCQPILGHNTVFWYRQTMMQGLELLAYFRNRAPLDDSGMPKDRFSAEMPDATLATLKIQPSEPRDSAVYFCASALYNEQFFGPGTRLTVL.

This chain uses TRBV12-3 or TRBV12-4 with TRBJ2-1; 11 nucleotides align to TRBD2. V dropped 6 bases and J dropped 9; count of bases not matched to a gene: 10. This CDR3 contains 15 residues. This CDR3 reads CASSSGTSGPGEQFF. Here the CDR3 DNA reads TGTGCCAGCAGCTCCGGGACTAGCGGCCCGGGTGAGCAGTTCTTC.

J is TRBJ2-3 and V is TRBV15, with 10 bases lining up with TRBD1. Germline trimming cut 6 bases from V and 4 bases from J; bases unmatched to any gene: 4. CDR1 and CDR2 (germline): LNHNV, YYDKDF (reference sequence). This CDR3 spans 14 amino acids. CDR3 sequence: CATSRGQGADTQYF. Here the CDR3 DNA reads TGTGCCACCAGTCGAGGACAGGGGGCAGATACGCAGTATTTT.

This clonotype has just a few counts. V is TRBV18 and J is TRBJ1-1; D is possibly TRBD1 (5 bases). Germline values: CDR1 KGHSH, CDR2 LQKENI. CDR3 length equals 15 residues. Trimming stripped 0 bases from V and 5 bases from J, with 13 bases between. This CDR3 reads CASSPPDRGKTEAFF. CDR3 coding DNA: TGTGCCAGCTCACCACCCGACAGAGGGAAGACTGAAGCTTTCTTT. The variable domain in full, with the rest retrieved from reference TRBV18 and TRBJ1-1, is NAGVMQNPRHLVRRRGQEARLRCSPMKGHSHVYWYRQLPEEGLKFMVYLQKENIIDESGMPKERFSAEFPKEGPSILRIQQVVRGDSAAYFCASSPPDRGKTEAFFGQGTRLTVV.

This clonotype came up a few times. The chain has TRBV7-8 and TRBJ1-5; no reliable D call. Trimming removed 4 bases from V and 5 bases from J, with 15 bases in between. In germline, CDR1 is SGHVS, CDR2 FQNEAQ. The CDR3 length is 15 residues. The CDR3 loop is CASSSRAGFDQPQHF. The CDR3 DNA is TGTGCCAGCAGCTCAAGGGCCGGATTCGATCAGCCCCAGCATTTT.